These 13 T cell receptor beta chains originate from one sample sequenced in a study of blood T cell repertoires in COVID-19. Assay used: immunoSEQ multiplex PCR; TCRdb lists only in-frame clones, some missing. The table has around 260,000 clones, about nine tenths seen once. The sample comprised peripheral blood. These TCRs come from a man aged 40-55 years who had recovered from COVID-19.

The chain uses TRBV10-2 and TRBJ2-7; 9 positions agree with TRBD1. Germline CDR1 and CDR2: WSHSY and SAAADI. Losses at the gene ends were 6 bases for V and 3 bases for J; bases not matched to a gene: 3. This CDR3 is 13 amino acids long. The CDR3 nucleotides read TGCGCCAGCAGGGACAGGGGAGGCTACGAGCAGTACTTC. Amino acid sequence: CASRDRGGYEQYF.

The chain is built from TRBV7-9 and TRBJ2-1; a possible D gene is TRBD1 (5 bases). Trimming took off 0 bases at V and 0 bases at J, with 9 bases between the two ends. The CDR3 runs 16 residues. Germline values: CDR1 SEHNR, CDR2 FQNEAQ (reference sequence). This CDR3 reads CASSLAEDSSYNEQFF. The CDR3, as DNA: TGTGCCAGCAGCTTAGCGGAAGACAGCTCCTACAATGAGCAGTTCTTC.

The CDR3 protein is CASCLRSTDPGNTIYF. In nucleotides, the CDR3 is TGTGCCAGCTGTCTTCGGTCGACAGACCCTGGAAACACCATATATTTT. The genes are TRBV6-6 and TRBJ1-3, with a possible D match to TRBD1 (5 bases). The CDR3 has 16 residues. Germline V gene lookup returns CDR1 MNHNY and CDR2 SVGAGI (reference sequence). The V gene lost 8 bases and the J gene lost 2 bases, with 19 bases spanning the gap.

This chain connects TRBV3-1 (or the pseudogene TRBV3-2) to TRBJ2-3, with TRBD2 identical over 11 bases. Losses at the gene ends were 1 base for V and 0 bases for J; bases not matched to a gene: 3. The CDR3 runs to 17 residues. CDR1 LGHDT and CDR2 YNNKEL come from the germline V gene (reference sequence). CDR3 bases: TGTGCCAGCAGCCAAGCTAGCGGGGGGACCAGCACAGATACGCAGTATTTT. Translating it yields CASSQASGGTSTDTQYF.

CDR3: CASSFSGGPDTDTQYF. The CDR3 nucleotides are TGTGCCAGCAGCTTTAGCGGGGGGCCAGACACAGATACGCAGTATTTT. The gene calls are TRBV7-2 and TRBJ2-3; 10 bases map to TRBD2. The CDR3 spans 16 residues. The junction had 5 bases not matched to a gene; V was cut back by 3 bases and J by 2 bases. The germline CDR1 and CDR2 sequences are SGHTA and FQGNSA.

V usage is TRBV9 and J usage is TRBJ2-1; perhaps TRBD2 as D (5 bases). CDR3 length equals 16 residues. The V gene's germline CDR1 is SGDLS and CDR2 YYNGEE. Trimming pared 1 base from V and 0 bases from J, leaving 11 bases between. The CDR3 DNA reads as TGTGCCAGCAGCGTACTAGGTACTAGCTCCTACAATGAGCAGTTCTTC. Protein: CASSVLGTSSYNEQFF. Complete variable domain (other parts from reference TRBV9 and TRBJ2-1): DSGVTQTPKHLITATGQRVTLRCSPRSGDLSVYWYQQSLDQGLQFLIQYYNGEERAKGNILERFSAQQFPDLHSELNLSSLELGDSALYFCASSVLGTSSYNEQFFGPGTRLTVL.

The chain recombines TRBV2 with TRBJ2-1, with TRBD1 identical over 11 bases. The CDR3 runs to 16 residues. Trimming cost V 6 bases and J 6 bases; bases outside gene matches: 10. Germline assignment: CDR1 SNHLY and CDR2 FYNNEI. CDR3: CASRHNPGQGVNEQFF. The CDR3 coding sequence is TGTGCCAGCAGACACAATCCGGGACAGGGGGTCAATGAGCAGTTCTTC. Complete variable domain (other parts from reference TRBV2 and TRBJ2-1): EPEVTQTPSHQVTQMGQEVILRCVPISNHLYFYWYRQILGQKVEFLVSFYNNEISEKSEIFDDQFSVERPDGSNFTLKIRSTKLEDSAMYFCASRHNPGQGVNEQFFGPGTRLTVL.

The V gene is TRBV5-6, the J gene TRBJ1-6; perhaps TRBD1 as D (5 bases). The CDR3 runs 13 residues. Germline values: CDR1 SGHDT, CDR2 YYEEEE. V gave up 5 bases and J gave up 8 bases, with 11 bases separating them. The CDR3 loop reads CASRQAWDSPLHF. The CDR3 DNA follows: TGTGCCAGCAGACAGGCCTGGGATTCACCCCTCCACTTT.

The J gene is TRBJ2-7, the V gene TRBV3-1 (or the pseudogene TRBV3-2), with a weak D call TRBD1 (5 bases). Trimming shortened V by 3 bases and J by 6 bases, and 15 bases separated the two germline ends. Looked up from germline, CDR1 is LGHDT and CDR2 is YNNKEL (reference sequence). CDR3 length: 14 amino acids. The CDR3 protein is CASSHRRVGGEQYF. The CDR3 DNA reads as TGTGCCAGCAGCCATCGCAGGGTCGGCGGCGAGCAGTACTTC.

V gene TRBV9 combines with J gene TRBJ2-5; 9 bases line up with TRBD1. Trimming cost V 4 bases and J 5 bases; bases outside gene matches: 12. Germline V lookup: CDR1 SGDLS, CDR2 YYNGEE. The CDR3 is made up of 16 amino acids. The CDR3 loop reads CASSPGTGLSRETQYF. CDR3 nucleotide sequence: TGTGCCAGCAGCCCCGGGACAGGGCTTAGTAGGGAGACCCAGTACTTC. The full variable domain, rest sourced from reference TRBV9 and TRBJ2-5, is DSGVTQTPKHLITATGQRVTLRCSPRSGDLSVYWYQQSLDQGLQFLIQYYNGEERAKGNILERFSAQQFPDLHSELNLSSLELGDSALYFCASSPGTGLSRETQYFGPGTRLLVL.

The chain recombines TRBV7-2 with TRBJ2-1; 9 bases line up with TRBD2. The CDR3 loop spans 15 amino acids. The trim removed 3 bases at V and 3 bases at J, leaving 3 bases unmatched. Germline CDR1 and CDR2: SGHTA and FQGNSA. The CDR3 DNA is TGTGCCAGCAGCTTGGGCGGGGGGGTCTACAATGAGCAGTTCTTC. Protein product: CASSLGGGVYNEQFF.

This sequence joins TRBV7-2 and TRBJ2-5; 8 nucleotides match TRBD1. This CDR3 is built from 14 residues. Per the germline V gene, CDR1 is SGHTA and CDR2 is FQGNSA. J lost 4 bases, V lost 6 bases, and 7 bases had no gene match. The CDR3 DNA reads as TGTGCCAGCAGTAAAACCACAGGGGGAGAGACCCAGTACTTC. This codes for CASSKTTGGETQYF.

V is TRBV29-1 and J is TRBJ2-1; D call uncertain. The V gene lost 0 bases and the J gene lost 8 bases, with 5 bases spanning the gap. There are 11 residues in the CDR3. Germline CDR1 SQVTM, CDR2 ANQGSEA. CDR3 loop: CSVEDPDEQFF. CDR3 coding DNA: TGCAGCGTTGAAGATCCCGATGAGCAGTTCTTC.